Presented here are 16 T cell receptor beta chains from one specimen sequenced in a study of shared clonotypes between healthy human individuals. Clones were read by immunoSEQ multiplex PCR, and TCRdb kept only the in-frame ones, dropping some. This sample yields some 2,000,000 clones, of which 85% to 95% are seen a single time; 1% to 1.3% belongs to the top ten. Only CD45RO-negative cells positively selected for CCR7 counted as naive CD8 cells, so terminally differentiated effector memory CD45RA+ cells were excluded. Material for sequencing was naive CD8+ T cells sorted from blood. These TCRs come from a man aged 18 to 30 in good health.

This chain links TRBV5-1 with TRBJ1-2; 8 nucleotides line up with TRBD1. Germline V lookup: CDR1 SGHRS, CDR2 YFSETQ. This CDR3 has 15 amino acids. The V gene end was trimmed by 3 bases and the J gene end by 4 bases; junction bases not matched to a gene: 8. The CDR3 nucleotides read TGCGCCAGCAGCTCCGACAGGGGAGGGCCCTATGGCTACACCTTC. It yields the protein CASSSDRGGPYGYTF. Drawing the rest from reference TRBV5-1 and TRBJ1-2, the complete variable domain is KAGVTQTPRYLIKTRGQQVTLSCSPISGHRSVSWYQQTPGQGLQFLFEYFSETQRNKGNFPGRFSGRQFSNSRSEMNVSTLELGDSALYLCASSSDRGGPYGYTFGSGTRLTVV.

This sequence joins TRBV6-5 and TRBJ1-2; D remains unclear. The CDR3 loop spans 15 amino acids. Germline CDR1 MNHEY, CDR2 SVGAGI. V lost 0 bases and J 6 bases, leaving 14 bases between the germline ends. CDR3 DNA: TGTGCCAGCAGTTACTCGGCGGAGGGCGAACATGGCTACACCTTC. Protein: CASSYSAEGEHGYTF.

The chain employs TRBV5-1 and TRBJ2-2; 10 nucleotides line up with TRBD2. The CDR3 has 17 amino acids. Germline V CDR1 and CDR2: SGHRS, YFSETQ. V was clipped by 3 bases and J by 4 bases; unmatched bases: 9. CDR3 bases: TGCGCCAGCAGCTCAGGACTAGCGGAGAGGATCACCGGGGAGCTGTTTTTT. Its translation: CASSSGLAERITGELFF.

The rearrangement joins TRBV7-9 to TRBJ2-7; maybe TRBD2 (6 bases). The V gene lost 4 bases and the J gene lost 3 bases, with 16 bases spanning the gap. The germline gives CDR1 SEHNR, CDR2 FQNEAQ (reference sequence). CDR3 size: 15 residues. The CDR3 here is CASSSGVTDIYEQYF. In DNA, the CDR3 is TGTGCCAGCAGCTCGGGAGTAACAGATATCTACGAGCAGTACTTC.

The chain's CDR3 is CSVAHAAPLETQYF. The CDR3 nucleotides read TGCAGCGTTGCCCACGCCGCCCCATTAGAGACCCAGTACTTC. This chain uses TRBV29-1 with TRBJ2-5, with no clear D. The CDR3 is 14 residues long. Germline V gene lookup returns CDR1 SQVTM and CDR2 ANQGSEA. The germline V and J ends were trimmed by 4 bases and 4 bases, with 16 bases remaining between them.

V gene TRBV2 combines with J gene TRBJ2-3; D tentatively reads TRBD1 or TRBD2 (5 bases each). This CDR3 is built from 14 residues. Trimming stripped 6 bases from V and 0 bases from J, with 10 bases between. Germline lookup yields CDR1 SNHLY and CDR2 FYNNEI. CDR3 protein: CASRGTGSTDTQYF. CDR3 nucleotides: TGTGCCAGCAGGGGGACGGGGAGCACAGATACGCAGTATTTT.

In DNA, the CDR3 is TGTGCCAGCAGTTTCGGCAGGGTCTATGGCTACACCTTC. Encoded protein: CASSFGRVYGYTF. The gene calls are TRBV6-5 and TRBJ1-2, with D tentatively TRBD1 (5 bases). The CDR3 extends over 13 amino acids. Germline CDR1 MNHEY, CDR2 SVGAGI. V lost 4 bases to trimming and J lost 4 bases, with 10 bases between them.

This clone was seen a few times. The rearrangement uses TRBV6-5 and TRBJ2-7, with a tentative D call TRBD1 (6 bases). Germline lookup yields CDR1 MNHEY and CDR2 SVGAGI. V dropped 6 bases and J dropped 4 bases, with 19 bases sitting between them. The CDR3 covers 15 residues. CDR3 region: CASRSARTVPYEQYF. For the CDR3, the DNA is TGTGCCAGCAGATCGGCACGGACAGTGCCATACGAGCAGTACTTC.

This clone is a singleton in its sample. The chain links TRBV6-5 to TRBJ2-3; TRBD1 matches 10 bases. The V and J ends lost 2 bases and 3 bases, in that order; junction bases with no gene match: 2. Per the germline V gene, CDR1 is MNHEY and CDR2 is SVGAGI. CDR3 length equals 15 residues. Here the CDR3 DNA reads TGTGCCAGCAGTTACGGGACAGGGGCAACAGATACGCAGTATTTT. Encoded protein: CASSYGTGATDTQYF.

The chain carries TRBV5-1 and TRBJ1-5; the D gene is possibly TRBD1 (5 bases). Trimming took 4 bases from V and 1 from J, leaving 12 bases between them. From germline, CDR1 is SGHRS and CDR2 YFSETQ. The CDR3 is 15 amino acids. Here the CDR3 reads CASSARGGSNQPQHF. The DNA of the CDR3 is TGCGCCAGCAGCGCGCGGGGGGGAAGCAATCAGCCCCAGCATTTT.

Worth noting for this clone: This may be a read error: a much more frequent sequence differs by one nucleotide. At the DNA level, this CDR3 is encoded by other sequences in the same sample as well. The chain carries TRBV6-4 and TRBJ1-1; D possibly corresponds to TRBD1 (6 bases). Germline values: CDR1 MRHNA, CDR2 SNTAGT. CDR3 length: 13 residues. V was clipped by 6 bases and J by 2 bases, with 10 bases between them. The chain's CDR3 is CASSEGGNTEAFF. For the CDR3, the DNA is TGTGCCAGCAGCGAAGGGGGAAACACTGAAGCTTTCTTT.

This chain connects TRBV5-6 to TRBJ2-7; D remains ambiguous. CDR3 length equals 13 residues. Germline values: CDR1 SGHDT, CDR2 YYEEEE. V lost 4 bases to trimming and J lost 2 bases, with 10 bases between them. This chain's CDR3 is CASSPPLAYEQYF. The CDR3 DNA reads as TGTGCCAGCAGCCCCCCTCTGGCCTACGAGCAGTACTTC.

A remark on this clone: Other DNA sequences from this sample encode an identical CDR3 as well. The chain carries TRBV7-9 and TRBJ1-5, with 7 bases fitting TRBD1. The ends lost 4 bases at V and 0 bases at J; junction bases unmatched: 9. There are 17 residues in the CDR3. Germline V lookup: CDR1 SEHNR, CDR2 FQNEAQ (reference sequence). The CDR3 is CASSSSGGPYSNQPQHF. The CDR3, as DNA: TGTGCCAGCAGCTCTTCAGGGGGGCCTTATAGCAATCAGCCCCAGCATTTT. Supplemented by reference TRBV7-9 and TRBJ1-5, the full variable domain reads DTGVSQNPRHKITKRGQNVTFRCDPISEHNRLYWYRQTLGQGPEFLTYFQNEAQLEKSRLLSDRFSAERPKGSFSTLEIQRTEQGDSAMYLCASSSSGGPYSNQPQHFGDGTRLSIL.

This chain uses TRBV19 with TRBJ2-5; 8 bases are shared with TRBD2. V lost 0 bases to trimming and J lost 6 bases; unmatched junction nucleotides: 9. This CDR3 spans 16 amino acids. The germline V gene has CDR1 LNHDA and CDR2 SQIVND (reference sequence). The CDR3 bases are TGTGCCAGTAGTATAGAACGGGAGGGGCTCAATCAGACCCAGTACTTC. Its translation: CASSIEREGLNQTQYF. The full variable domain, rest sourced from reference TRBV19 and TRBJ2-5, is DGGITQSPKYLFRKEGQNVTLSCEQNLNHDAMYWYRQDPGQGLRLIYYSQIVNDFQKGDIAEGYSVSREKKESFPLTVTSAQKNPTAFYLCASSIEREGLNQTQYFGPGTRLLVL.

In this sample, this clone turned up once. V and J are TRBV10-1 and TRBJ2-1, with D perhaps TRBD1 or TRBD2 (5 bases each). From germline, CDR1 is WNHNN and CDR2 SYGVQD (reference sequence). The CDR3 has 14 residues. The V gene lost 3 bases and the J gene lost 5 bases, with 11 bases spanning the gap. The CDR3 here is CASSDGDGNNEQFF. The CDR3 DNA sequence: TGCGCCAGCAGTGACGGGGACGGAAACAATGAGCAGTTCTTC.

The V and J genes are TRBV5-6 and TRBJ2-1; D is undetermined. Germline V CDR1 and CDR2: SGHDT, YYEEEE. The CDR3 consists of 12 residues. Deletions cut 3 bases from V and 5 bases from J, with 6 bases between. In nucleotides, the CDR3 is TGTGCCAGCAGCTGTCATGACAATGAGCAGTTCTTC. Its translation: CASSCHDNEQFF.